The 32 T cell receptor beta chains in this list originate from one sample, sequenced in a study of T cell responses to AZD1222 COVID-19 vaccine. Some clones are missing from TCRdb's copy, which holds only in-frame ones; the method was immunoSEQ multiplex PCR. The table has under 130,000 clones, 89% seen once. The specimen was peripheral blood, collected 28 days after the second AZD1222 dose. The source of these receptors is an adult who received the AZD1222 COVID-19 vaccine.

This chain uses TRBV27 with TRBJ2-7; the D gene is possibly TRBD2 (6 bases). Trimming took 7 bases from V and 2 from J, leaving 12 bases between them. CDR3 length equals 13 residues. Looked up from germline, CDR1 is MNHEY and CDR2 is SMNVEV (reference sequence). The CDR3 sequence: CASTQTGAYEQYF. CDR3 nucleotide sequence: TGTGCCAGCACCCAAACGGGGGCCTACGAGCAGTACTTC.

This chain connects TRBV6-5 to TRBJ1-2, with 8 bases matching TRBD1. The CDR3 length is 15 residues. Germline values: CDR1 MNHEY, CDR2 SVGAGI. J was trimmed by 4 bases and V by 7 bases; bases with no gene match: 11. CDR3 coding DNA: TGTGCCAGCATAAGACAGGGGATCCCACCCTATGGCTACACCTTC. This codes for CASIRQGIPPYGYTF.

The sample holds one count of this clone. CDR3 nucleotides: TGTGCCAGTAGTGCAACAGGGGAAACTAATGAAAAACTGTTTTTT. Translation gives CASSATGETNEKLFF. The chain couples TRBV19 to TRBJ1-4; 7 bases match TRBD1. CDR1 is LNHDA and CDR2 is SQIVND in the germline V gene (reference sequence). V was pared by 5 bases and J by 1 base, with 4 bases of the junction left unmatched. The CDR3 consists of 15 residues.

The rearrangement joins TRBV19 to TRBJ2-3; D gene ambiguous. Per germline, CDR1 LNHDA and CDR2 SQIVND (reference sequence). CDR3 length: 13 amino acids. Trimming removed 7 bases from V and 2 bases from J, with 10 bases in between. CDR3 in amino acids: CASNGEFTDTQYF. The CDR3 DNA is TGTGCCAGTAATGGAGAATTCACAGATACGCAGTATTTT.

This clone was detected only a few times. The V call is TRBV5-1, the J call TRBJ2-7; 9 positions match TRBD2. The length of the CDR3 is 15 residues. CDR1 SGHRS and CDR2 YFSETQ come from the germline V gene. Trimming cost V 0 bases and J 0 bases; bases outside gene matches: 1. In DNA, the CDR3 is TGCGCCAGCAGCTTGGGACTAGCGGTCTCCTACGAGCAGTACTTC. Its translation is CASSLGLAVSYEQYF.

The chain couples TRBV7-2 to TRBJ2-1, with D possibly being TRBD1 (6 bases). CDR3 length equals 17 residues. From germline, CDR1 is SGHTA and CDR2 FQGNSA. V was pared by 4 bases and J by 2 bases, with 18 bases between. The DNA for the CDR3 is TGTGCCAGCAGCTCGAAAAATCGGCAGGGGCCCTACAATGAGCAGTTCTTC. Protein sequence: CASSSKNRQGPYNEQFF.

The CDR3 protein is CASSPSGGSYNSPLHF. CDR3 DNA sequence: TGCGCCAGCAGTCCAAGCGGGGGCTCCTATAATTCACCCCTCCACTTT. The chain couples TRBV5-1 to TRBJ1-6; D may be TRBD1 (5 bases). CDR1 is SGHRS and CDR2 is YFSETQ in the germline V gene. This CDR3 region has 16 residues. V lost 5 bases to trimming and J lost 0 bases, with 12 bases between them.

The V and J genes are TRBV30 and TRBJ1-1, with D possibly being TRBD1 (6 bases). In germline, CDR1 is GTSNPN, CDR2 SVGIG (reference sequence). V lost 2 bases to trimming and J lost 0 bases, with 10 bases between them. The CDR3 has 14 amino acids. The CDR3 region is CAWSKTGLNTEAFF. In nucleotides, the CDR3 is TGTGCCTGGAGTAAAACAGGGCTGAACACTGAAGCTTTCTTT. The full variable domain, in which reference TRBV30 and TRBJ1-1 provide the parts outside the CDR3, is SQTIHQWPATLVQPVGSPLSLECTVEGTSNPNLYWYRQAAGRGLQLLFYSVGIGQISSEVPQNLSASRPQDRQFILSSKKLLLSDSGFYLCAWSKTGLNTEAFFGQGTRLTVV.

The CDR3 region is CASSEWLDTSATNEKLFF. The CDR3 DNA is TGTGCCAGCAGTGAGTGGCTGGACACCTCTGCAACTAATGAAAAACTGTTTTTT. The chain links TRBV6-1 to TRBJ1-4; the D gene is possibly TRBD1 (5 bases). The V gene's germline CDR1 is MNHNS and CDR2 SASEGT. V dropped 3 bases and J dropped 0 bases, with 17 bases sitting between them. The CDR3 runs to 18 residues.

The rearrangement uses TRBV5-1 and TRBJ2-2; D is ambiguous. Between the trimmed V and J ends, which lost 4 bases and 8 bases, there was a span of 6 bases. The CDR3 covers 11 residues. Per germline, CDR1 SGHRS and CDR2 YFSETQ. CDR3 sequence (DNA): TGCGCCAGCAGCGAAGGAGGGGAGCTGTTTTTT. It translates to CASSEGGELFF.

The J gene is TRBJ2-1, the V gene TRBV27; 8 nucleotides align to TRBD2. V lost 5 bases and J lost 0; bases outside the gene matches: 6. The CDR3 is made up of 16 amino acids. The germline V gene has CDR1 MNHEY and CDR2 SMNVEV (reference sequence). The CDR3 nucleotides are TGTGCCAGCAGTGAACCGGGACTAGACTCCTACAATGAGCAGTTCTTC. Encoded protein: CASSEPGLDSYNEQFF.

The rearrangement links TRBV19 to TRBJ1-2; maybe TRBD1 (5 bases). The V end was cut by 5 bases, the J end by 2 bases, with 12 bases between. There are 14 residues in the CDR3. The germline V gene encodes CDR1 LNHDA and CDR2 SQIVND (reference sequence). DNA for the CDR3: TGTGCCAGTAGTCGCCTCGGGGGGAACTATGGCTACACCTTC. This sequence encodes CASSRLGGNYGYTF.

In the case of this clone: The sample contains more than one DNA sequence encoding this CDR3. The rearrangement joins TRBV9 to TRBJ1-1; unclear D gene. CDR3 length equals 14 residues. The V gene lost 1 base and the J gene lost 1 base, with 8 bases spanning the gap. Germline V gene sequence: CDR1 SGDLS, CDR2 YYNGEE. The DNA of the CDR3 is TGTGCCAGCAGCGTAATCGCAGAGAACACTGAAGCTTTCTTT. This translates into CASSVIAENTEAFF.

The CDR3: CASSTGGYLNYGYTF. CDR3 bases: TGTGCCAGTAGTACGGGCGGGTACCTTAACTATGGCTACACCTTC. The V and J genes are TRBV19 and TRBJ1-2, with D uncertain. Germline V lookup: CDR1 LNHDA, CDR2 SQIVND (reference sequence). Trimming cost V 4 bases and J 1 base, with 13 bases left between them. This CDR3 contains 15 residues.

This sequence joins TRBV4-3 and TRBJ2-2, with unresolved D. V was cut by 6 bases and J by 5 bases, with 13 bases left in between. The CDR3 totals 14 residues. Germline CDR1 LGHNA, CDR2 YSLEER. The CDR3 sequence: CASSPHLLTGELFF. The CDR3 DNA is TGCGCCAGCAGTCCCCACCTTCTTACCGGGGAGCTGTTTTTT.

The chain is built from TRBV7-2 and TRBJ2-7; D call uncertain. The V gene's germline CDR1 is SGHTA and CDR2 FQGNSA. The CDR3 spans 17 residues. The V gene lost 5 bases and the J gene lost 2 bases, with 22 bases spanning the gap. The CDR3 DNA reads as TGTGCCAGCAGCCTTTTAAGTATCCGAGCAGCGCCCTACGAGCAGTACTTC. Protein product: CASSLLSIRAAPYEQYF.

This chain joins TRBV12-3 or TRBV12-4 and TRBJ2-2; D is ambiguous. The CDR3 totals 12 residues. Trimming left V 6 bases short and J 4 bases short, with 6 bases between. CDR3 amino acids: CASRPFTGELFF. The CDR3 DNA sequence: TGTGCCAGCAGGCCATTCACCGGGGAGCTGTTTTTT.

V usage is TRBV5-1 and J usage is TRBJ2-7; the D gene is possibly TRBD2 (6 bases). The CDR3 length is 13 residues. V was clipped by 5 bases and J by 6 bases, with 15 bases between them. Germline-derived CDR1 and CDR2 are SGHRS and YFSETQ. As DNA, the CDR3 is TGCGCCAGCAGAGGTCTAGCGATGGGCGAGCAGTACTTC. Translating gives CASRGLAMGEQYF.

The chain combines TRBV7-2 with TRBJ1-2; D might be TRBD1 (5 bases). V was cut by 4 bases and J by 7 bases, with 16 bases left in between. Germline V gene data show CDR1 as SGHTA and CDR2 as FQGNSA. CDR3 length equals 14 residues. CDR3: CASSSQVVGGGYTF. CDR3 coding DNA: TGTGCCAGCAGCTCACAGGTGGTTGGTGGTGGCTACACCTTC.

The gene calls are TRBV5-1 and TRBJ2-3; D not resolved. The V end lost 0 bases, the J end lost 2 bases, and 1 base lay between the germline ends. The CDR3 is made up of 12 amino acids. Germline V lookup: CDR1 SGHRS, CDR2 YFSETQ. Here the CDR3 DNA reads TGCGCCAGCAGCTTGGCCACAGATACGCAGTATTTT. Encoded protein: CASSLATDTQYF.

The V gene is TRBV7-9, the J gene TRBJ1-4; no firm D call. The CDR3 loop spans 13 amino acids. With 6 bases removed from V and 8 bases from J, the gap between germline ends came to 13 bases. The germline V gene encodes CDR1 SEHNR and CDR2 FQNEAQ (reference sequence). The CDR3, as DNA: TGTGCCAGCAGTTTCCTCGTTGAAGAAAAACTGTTTTTT. Protein product: CASSFLVEEKLFF.

This sequence joins TRBV28 and TRBJ1-2; possibly TRBD1 for D (5 bases). V lost 4 bases, J lost 0 bases, and 15 bases lay in between. CDR1 MDHEN and CDR2 SYDVKM come from the germline V gene. The length of the CDR3 is 16 residues. CDR3: CASSWGGRPSNYGYTF. CDR3 nucleotides: TGTGCCAGCAGTTGGGGGGGGAGGCCTTCTAACTATGGCTACACCTTC.

The chain carries TRBV3-1 (or the pseudogene TRBV3-2) and TRBJ2-7, with 11 bases that match TRBD2. Germline CDR1 reads LGHDT; CDR2 reads YNNKEL (reference sequence). The CDR3 has 14 residues. J was trimmed by 2 bases and V by 7 bases; bases with no gene match: 4. The DNA of the CDR3 is TGTGCCAGCACTACTAGCGGGAGCCCCTACGAGCAGTACTTC. Translation: CASTTSGSPYEQYF.

The V gene is TRBV7-9, the J gene TRBJ2-7, with 12 nucleotides matching TRBD1. Trimming took 1 base from V and 5 from J; bases not matched to a gene: 12. Germline V CDR1 and CDR2: SEHNR, FQNEAQ (reference sequence). This CDR3 is built from 18 residues. In DNA, the CDR3 is TGTGCCAGCAGCTTAGAGGGACAGGGGGCGGAGTTGGGCCACGAGCAGTACTTC. Translated, it gives CASSLEGQGAELGHEQYF.

This chain links TRBV19 with TRBJ2-7; 9 bases are a match to TRBD2. Unmatched junction bases numbered 6, after V lost 3 bases and J lost 3 bases. Germline V gene data show CDR1 as LNHDA and CDR2 as SQIVND (reference sequence). CDR3 size: 15 residues. The CDR3 sequence is CASSIGVAGVYEQYF. In nucleotides, the CDR3 is TGTGCCAGTAGTATTGGAGTAGCGGGAGTCTACGAGCAGTACTTC.

The genes are TRBV28 and TRBJ1-4, with 7 bases that match TRBD1. After removal of 2 bases from V and 0 bases from J, the junction contained 3 bases not matched to a gene. Germline values: CDR1 MDHEN, CDR2 SYDVKM. The CDR3 contains 16 residues. Here the CDR3 reads CASSLMGTATNEKLFF. In DNA, the CDR3 is TGTGCCAGCAGTTTAATGGGGACAGCAACTAATGAAAAACTGTTTTTT.

This sequence joins TRBV14 and TRBJ2-3, with D possibly matching TRBD1 (6 bases). Looked up from germline, CDR1 is SGHDN and CDR2 is FVKESK. V was shortened by 1 base and J by 3 bases, with 11 bases between the two germline ends. This CDR3 contains 15 residues. CDR3 sequence: CASSQVGRGTDTQYF. The DNA of the CDR3 is TGTGCCAGCAGCCAAGTGGGAAGGGGGACAGATACGCAGTATTTT.

The chain carries TRBV5-4 and TRBJ1-3; D uncertain. The V and J ends lost 2 bases and 4 bases respectively, with 13 bases between them. The CDR3 spans 15 residues. Germline V gene data show CDR1 as SGHNT and CDR2 as YYREEE (reference sequence). CDR3 sequence reads: CASSFPDRGGNTIYF. The CDR3 nucleotides read TGTGCCAGCAGCTTCCCGGACCGAGGGGGAAACACCATATATTTT.

V is TRBV5-1 and J is TRBJ2-3; D perhaps matches TRBD2 (6 bases). V gave up 4 bases and J gave up 2 bases, with 14 bases separating them. The length of the CDR3 is 15 residues. Germline V lookup: CDR1 SGHRS, CDR2 YFSETQ. This chain's CDR3 is CASSPLRGSTDTQYF. For the CDR3, the DNA is TGCGCCAGCAGCCCTCTCCGGGGGTCCACAGATACGCAGTATTTT. Using reference TRBV5-1 and TRBJ2-3 for the parts outside the CDR3, the full variable domain is KAGVTQTPRYLIKTRGQQVTLSCSPISGHRSVSWYQQTPGQGLQFLFEYFSETQRNKGNFPGRFSGRQFSNSRSEMNVSTLELGDSALYLCASSPLRGSTDTQYFGPGTRLTVL.

The genes are TRBV7-9 and TRBJ2-3; a possible D gene is TRBD2 (6 bases). Germline assignment: CDR1 SEHNR and CDR2 FQNEAQ (reference sequence). V was cut by 3 bases and J by 0 bases, with 10 bases left in between. This CDR3 has 15 residues. CDR3 nucleotides: TGTGCCAGCAGCTTCGGACTATCTAGCACAGATACGCAGTATTTT. Protein sequence: CASSFGLSSTDTQYF.

This chain links TRBV27 with TRBJ2-1; 9 bases map to TRBD2. Unmatched junction bases numbered 28, after V lost 6 bases and J lost 4 bases. This CDR3 comprises 22 residues. Germline CDR1 reads MNHEY; CDR2 reads SMNVEV (reference sequence). The CDR3 sequence is CASSTPPGLASFNRGFYNEQFF. The CDR3 DNA follows: TGTGCCAGCAGCACTCCCCCGGGACTAGCCTCCTTCAACAGGGGATTTTACAATGAGCAGTTCTTC.

The chain combines TRBV5-4 with TRBJ2-7; a weak D match, TRBD2 (5 bases). Deletions cut 2 bases from V and 7 bases from J, with 10 bases between. CDR1 is SGHNT and CDR2 is YYREEE in the germline V gene (reference sequence). The CDR3 is 12 amino acids. This chain's CDR3 is CASSLLEREQYF. The CDR3 nucleotides are TGTGCCAGCAGCTTACTAGAGAGGGAGCAGTACTTC.